This entry concerns a single T cell receptor beta chain. The data are from a study of cytomegalovirus exposure and HLA in healthy donors. These donors counted as nominally healthy when sampled, but unrecorded immune exposures were likely. The CDR3 contains 15 residues. The V and J ends lost 5 bases and 1 base, in that order; junction bases with no gene match: 5. Germline assignment: CDR1 LNHDA and CDR2 SQIVND (reference sequence). Use of 60 Vbeta and 13 Jbeta primers characterized the PCR. Data came from immunoSEQ multiplex PCR; TCRdb stores just in-frame clones and leaves some out. The sample holds 95,000 to 150,000 clones, roughly four fifths seen once.

The sequence derives from a man in his forties in good health and CMV-seronegative. The rearrangement joins TRBV19 to TRBJ2-3; 8 bases match TRBD2. Sequencing used PBMCs. CDR3 in amino acids: CASSLSGTRTDTQYF. CDR3 DNA sequence: TGTGCCAGTAGTCTTAGCGGGACACGCACAGATACGCAGTATTTT.